This section outlines one TCR beta chain sequence together with its context. As yet, its antigen is unknown. This entry comes from a study of STAT3 mutations in large granular lymphocyte leukemia. General observations from the study: At least one immunodominant TCR beta clonotype appeared in every T-cell large granular lymphocyte leukemia patient.

Some clones are missing from TCRdb's copy, which holds only in-frame ones; the method was immunoSEQ multiplex PCR. The table shows under 20,000 clones, with about 90% occurring only once. The specimen sequenced was peripheral blood mononuclear cells. The origin of this receptor is a man in his 60s with T-cell large granular lymphocyte leukemia. Some clones in this sample may be carry-over from other donors' samples.

In DNA form, the CDR3 reads TGTGCCAGCAGCTTAGGTCCTGGTGAGCAGTACTTC. Encoded protein: CASSLGPGEQYF. The V call is TRBV11-3, the J call TRBJ2-7; no definite D call. Germline assignment: CDR1 SGHNT and CDR2 YENEEA. The CDR3 contains 12 residues. Deletions cut 1 base from V and 7 bases from J, with 8 bases between.